This TCR beta chain was captured by sequencing in a study of immune characterization of retroperitoneal liposarcoma. CDR3 size: 15 residues. V was trimmed by 1 base and J by 7 bases, leaving 13 bases between them. TCRdb itself ran the PCR reads through MiXCR, one entry per CDR3 protein. The table includes 7,700 or so distinct CDR3 sequences, 25% to 35% detected once. This clonotype was picked up a small number of times. This receptor was identified in a male donor with retroperitoneal liposarcoma. V usage is TRBV12-3 or TRBV12-4 and J usage is TRBJ2-2, with D tentatively TRBD2 (5 bases). The sample comprised blood. In nucleotides, the CDR3 is TGTGCCAGCAGTTTAGTCCCGGGATTGGGCGGGGAGCTGTTTTTT. This translates into CASSLVPGLGGELFF.